This TCR beta chain is drawn from a study of graft-versus-host responses after intestinal transplantation. Broader study findings: GvH clones occurred in recipient marrow; some first appeared in ileum or blood. Patients with graft-donor T cell macrochimerism had high graft-versus-host to host-versus-graft clonal ratios in allografts.

About this clone itself: Its cognate antigen is unknown.

V lost 1 base to trimming and J lost 0 bases, with 13 bases between them. Germline loops: CDR1 SGDLS, CDR2 YYNGEE. The CDR3 sequence is 17 residues long. This table comes from immunoSEQ multiplex PCR, and its TCRdb copy is limited to in-frame clones, with some not included. The repertoire holds about 35,000 clones, with nearly 95% as singletons. The sequence was collected from a human donor who was the organ donor for an intestinal transplant. The source material was unstimulated CD8+ T cells sorted from spleen or lymph node cells, sampled before transplant. V and J are TRBV9 and TRBJ2-2; D might be TRBD1 (6 bases). The CDR3: CASSVPTGQPNTGELFF. The CDR3 DNA reads TGTGCCAGCAGCGTACCAACAGGACAGCCGAACACCGGGGAGCTGTTTTTT.